Listed below are T cell receptor beta chains from one sample, sequenced in a study of early T cells in non-severe SARS-CoV-2 infection. TCRdb ran MiXCR on the 5' RACE reads and lists one entry per CDR3 protein. Here the sample spans about 83,000 distinct CDR3 sequences, 9% to 15% being singletons. The specimen sequenced was whole blood. These receptor sequences come from an adult who was a healthcare worker with PCR-confirmed SARS-CoV-2 infection or an uninfected control (not recorded which). CDR3s include the opening cysteine and the closing phenylalanine or tryptophan. D genes are given only for firm matches. Size is stated for part of the rows, as once, few or many counts, or as a class when the clone is expanded.

clone_size,d_call,j_call,v_call,cdr3_aa,cdr3_nt
few,-,TRBJ1-2,TRBV29-1,CTALGEANYGYTF,TGCACCGCGCTGGGGGAGGCTAACTATGGCTACACCTTC
many,-,TRBJ1-2,TRBV6-1,CASWGADSPANYGYTF,TGTGCCAGCTGGGGAGCGGACAGCCCCGCTAACTATGGCTACACCTTC
few,-,TRBJ2-7,TRBV15,CATKDLASYEQYF,TGTGCCACCAAAGATCTAGCATCCTACGAGCAGTACTTC
few,TRBD2,TRBJ2-1,TRBV4-2,CASSPGTSEYNEQFF,TGTGCCAGCAGCCCGGGGACTAGCGAATACAATGAGCAGTTCTTC
-,-,TRBJ1-5,TRBV12-3/TRBV12-4,CASSLGYQPQHF,TGTGCCAGCAGTTTAGGGTATCAGCCCCAGCATTTT
-,TRBD1,TRBJ1-5,TRBV7-9,CASSLGTDIRPQHF,TGTGCCAGCAGCTTGGGGACAGATATACGGCCCCAGCATTTT
many,TRBD2,TRBJ2-3,TRBV2,CASMSGRRGTDTQYF,TGTGCCAGCATGAGCGGGAGGCGGGGCACAGATACGCAGTATTTT
few,-,TRBJ2-2,TRBV6-5,CASSDGHSNTGELFF,TGTGCCAGCAGTGATGGACACTCGAACACCGGGGAGCTGTTTTTT
-,TRBD1,TRBJ1-1,TRBV2,CASSGTGGTEAFF,TGTGCCAGCTCCGGGACAGGGGGTACTGAAGCTTTCTTT
few,-,TRBJ2-7,TRBV7-2,CASSLVGQVTYEQYF,TGTGCCAGCAGCTTAGTTGGGCAGGTCACCTACGAGCAGTACTTC
-,TRBD1,TRBJ1-5,TRBV5-5,CASSVDRGLNQPQHF,TGTGCCAGCAGCGTGGACAGGGGGCTCAATCAGCCCCAGCATTTT
few,TRBD1,TRBJ1-5,TRBV15,CATSSLQGFELPQHF,TGTGCCACCAGCAGCTTACAGGGGTTTGAATTGCCCCAGCATTTT
-,-,TRBJ1-5,TRBV2,CASQNRANQPQHF,TGTGCCAGCCAAAACAGGGCGAATCAGCCCCAGCATTTT